A selection of T cell receptor beta chains follows, all from one sample in a study of T cells in Graves' hyperthyroidism and ophthalmopathy. TCRdb called the multiplex PCR reads again in MiXCR, with one record for every CDR3 protein. The table shows hundreds of thousands of distinct CDR3 sequences, with about a sixth occurring only once. Sequenced: blood. The receptors shown here come from a woman under 30 with Graves' hyperthyroidism that later progressed to Graves' ophthalmopathy. Both conserved end residues are part of each CDR3. Each record gives: D gene, V gene, CDR3 protein. D genes are given only for firm matches.

d_call: .
v_call: TRBV4-1
cdr3_aa: CASSHLPGFGYEQYF

d_call: .
v_call: TRBV28
cdr3_aa: CASRAGGIQETQYF

d_call: TRBD1
v_call: TRBV7-2
cdr3_aa: CASSPGHGTGFYEQYF

d_call: TRBD2
v_call: TRBV12-3/TRBV12-4
cdr3_aa: CASSPGLAGGTGELFF

d_call: .
v_call: TRBV4-3
cdr3_aa: CASSQSGIETQYF

d_call: TRBD1
v_call: TRBV28
cdr3_aa: CASSLFWGQGRSGQETQYF

d_call: TRBD1
v_call: TRBV6-4
cdr3_aa: CASKGQGDTGELFF

d_call: TRBD2
v_call: TRBV15
cdr3_aa: CATSRASGRAGGNEQYF

d_call: TRBD2
v_call: TRBV7-2
cdr3_aa: CASSPFGGGTSPYEQYF

d_call: .
v_call: TRBV28
cdr3_aa: CAEQGGAGANVLTF

d_call: .
v_call: TRBV28
cdr3_aa: CASQPSLYTEAFF

d_call: .
v_call: TRBV4-3
cdr3_aa: CASSLTATASNQPQHF

d_call: .
v_call: TRBV24-1
cdr3_aa: CATSDPGLEQFF

d_call: TRBD2
v_call: TRBV14
cdr3_aa: CASSQERASGTLLDEQFF

d_call: TRBD1
v_call: TRBV5-4
cdr3_aa: CASRRTGGTEAFF

d_call: .
v_call: TRBV15
cdr3_aa: CATSPQLNTEAFF

d_call: TRBD2
v_call: TRBV12-3/TRBV12-4
cdr3_aa: CASSPGTSGGNTDTQYF

d_call: TRBD1
v_call: TRBV16
cdr3_aa: CASSRTQGKKTQYF

d_call: TRBD2
v_call: TRBV11-2
cdr3_aa: CASSLERLAGTNEQFF

d_call: .
v_call: TRBV5-8
cdr3_aa: CASSLVGTNYGYTF

d_call: TRBD1
v_call: TRBV3-1
cdr3_aa: CASNRRQGTGELFF

d_call: TRBD1
v_call: TRBV29-1
cdr3_aa: CSVRRGLFYGYTF

d_call: .
v_call: TRBV19
cdr3_aa: CASSSRTAEQYF

d_call: TRBD2
v_call: TRBV6-1
cdr3_aa: CASSRGLAGGTDTQYF

d_call: .
v_call: TRBV7-8
cdr3_aa: CASWDWSYEQYF

d_call: .
v_call: TRBV5-6
cdr3_aa: CASSLIAGQETQYF

d_call: TRBD1
v_call: TRBV28
cdr3_aa: CASSRMFRTGYSEETQYF

d_call: TRBD1
v_call: TRBV20-1
cdr3_aa: CSATGQGTANYGYTF

d_call: TRBD2
v_call: TRBV4-2
cdr3_aa: CASSYEGPGGLAGQETQYF

d_call: TRBD1
v_call: TRBV28
cdr3_aa: CASSGGTGASSPLHF

d_call: TRBD1
v_call: TRBV12-3/TRBV12-4
cdr3_aa: CASSQTGGTGELFF

d_call: TRBD1
v_call: TRBV28
cdr3_aa: CASSFSRGLEEKLFF

d_call: .
v_call: TRBV28
cdr3_aa: CASSTTRDGSYEQYF

d_call: .
v_call: TRBV3-1
cdr3_aa: CASSQVSGGSTDTQYF

d_call: TRBD2
v_call: TRBV28
cdr3_aa: CASSFPRAPRLAGGPSTGELFF

d_call: TRBD2
v_call: TRBV29-1
cdr3_aa: CSVAGTLAGAYEQYF

d_call: .
v_call: TRBV27
cdr3_aa: CASSLRASHRTYEQYF

d_call: .
v_call: TRBV3-1
cdr3_aa: CASSHPLGAGEQYF

d_call: .
v_call: TRBV12-3/TRBV12-4
cdr3_aa: CASSLKSIGGSSGANVLTF

d_call: .
v_call: TRBV19
cdr3_aa: CASSRGRAEAFF

d_call: TRBD1
v_call: TRBV28
cdr3_aa: CASTPQGAKNIQYF

d_call: .
v_call: TRBV25-1
cdr3_aa: CASSEFGDATNTGELFF

d_call: TRBD1
v_call: TRBV20-1
cdr3_aa: CSARSPGQAHPYGYTF

d_call: .
v_call: TRBV29-1
cdr3_aa: CSVSGRSYEEQYF

d_call: .
v_call: TRBV28
cdr3_aa: CASSNSRTASYGYTF

d_call: TRBD1
v_call: TRBV10-3
cdr3_aa: CAISVGKEGASGNGYTF